Each of the 10 T cell receptor beta chains below was sequenced from the same sample in a study of cytomegalovirus exposure and HLA in healthy donors. TCRdb keeps only in-frame clones here, not all; method: immunoSEQ multiplex PCR. Among about 160,000 clones, roughly 86% were seen once, and the ten largest hold 3.5% to 4.5%. Sequenced sample: PBMCs. These receptors were taken from a man aged 18 to 35 in good health and CMV-seropositive.

The genes are TRBV28 and TRBJ2-6; 7 nucleotides align to TRBD1. Germline CDR1 and CDR2: MDHEN and SYDVKM. The CDR3 is 16 amino acids. Trimming removed 7 bases from V and 0 bases from J; junction bases left unmatched: 6. The CDR3, as DNA: TGTGCCAGCACGGGACAGACCCTCTCTGGGGCCAACGTCCTGACTTTC. Protein: CASTGQTLSGANVLTF.

The V gene is TRBV2, the J gene TRBJ1-1; 7 nucleotides line up with TRBD1. V trimming: 5 bases; J trimming: 1 base; junction bases outside the gene matches: 7. The CDR3 runs 15 residues. Germline V gene sequence: CDR1 SNHLY, CDR2 FYNNEI. In DNA form, the CDR3 reads TGTGCCAGCAGTCGCGAACAGGGGTCGAACACTGAAGCTTTCTTT. Translation gives CASSREQGSNTEAFF.

Worth noting for this clone: At the DNA level, this CDR3 is encoded by other sequences in the same sample as well. The rearrangement joins TRBV5-1 to TRBJ2-1; 7 bases map to TRBD2. Germline assignment: CDR1 SGHRS and CDR2 YFSETQ. The V segment lost 0 bases and the J segment 3 bases; nucleotides outside the gene matches: 3. The CDR3 consists of 15 residues. As DNA, the CDR3 is TGCGCCAGCAGCTTGGGCGGGAGTGGCTACAATGAGCAGTTCTTC. Translating gives CASSLGGSGYNEQFF.

Only one count was recorded for this clone. The chain joins TRBV7-3 to TRBJ2-2; D is unclear. V shed 5 bases and J shed 7 bases, with 8 bases lying between them. This CDR3 comprises 12 residues. Germline loops: CDR1 SGHTA, CDR2 FQGTGA. In DNA form, the CDR3 reads TGTGCCAGCAGCCCAACCGGCGGGGAGCTGTTTTTT. Translating it yields CASSPTGGELFF.

The rearrangement joins TRBV14 to TRBJ2-1, with 7 bases matching TRBD1. V lost 6 bases and J lost 2; bases outside the gene matches: 7. Germline values: CDR1 SGHDN, CDR2 FVKESK. CDR3 length: 15 amino acids. CDR3 in amino acids: CASSFTTGAYNEQFF. DNA of the CDR3: TGTGCCAGCAGTTTCACAACAGGGGCCTACAATGAGCAGTTCTTC.

The chain links TRBV7-9 to TRBJ2-1; D may be TRBD1 (6 bases). Germline V gene sequence: CDR1 SEHNR, CDR2 FQNEAQ (reference sequence). V lost 1 base and J lost 2, with 12 bases in between. The CDR3 consists of 16 residues. CDR3 loop: CASSLDQGFAYNEQFF. For the CDR3, the DNA is TGTGCCAGCAGCTTAGACCAGGGGTTTGCCTACAATGAGCAGTTCTTC. The full variable domain, completed using reference TRBV7-9 and TRBJ2-1, is DTGVSQNPRHKITKRGQNVTFRCDPISEHNRLYWYRQTLGQGPEFLTYFQNEAQLEKSRLLSDRFSAERPKGSFSTLEIQRTEQGDSAMYLCASSLDQGFAYNEQFFGPGTRLTVL.

The CDR3 spells CASSQSGQHTEAFF. The DNA of the CDR3 is TGTGCCAGCAGCCAATCGGGGCAGCACACTGAAGCTTTCTTT. The V gene is TRBV16, the J gene TRBJ1-1; D is possibly TRBD1 (5 bases). CDR1 is KGHSY and CDR2 is FQNENV in the germline V gene. The CDR3 totals 14 residues. Trimming took 0 bases from V and 3 from J, leaving 8 bases between them.

The chain uses TRBV29-1 and TRBJ2-1; TRBD2 matches 8 bases. The CDR3 covers 13 residues. Looked up from germline, CDR1 is SQVTM and CDR2 is ANQGSEA. The trim removed 6 bases at V and 3 bases at J, leaving 4 bases unmatched. The CDR3 here is CSVVAGIYNEQFF. DNA for the CDR3: TGCAGCGTAGTAGCGGGGATCTACAATGAGCAGTTCTTC.

The chain is built from TRBV27 and TRBJ2-1; 7 positions agree with TRBD1. Germline V gene lookup returns CDR1 MNHEY and CDR2 SMNVEV (reference sequence). Trimming removed 8 bases from V and 0 bases from J; junction bases left unmatched: 10. CDR3 length: 16 residues. The CDR3 bases are TGTGCCAGCGCGCGACATGGGACAGCCTCCTACAATGAGCAGTTCTTC. Its protein product is CASARHGTASYNEQFF.

V gene TRBV4-1 combines with J gene TRBJ2-1; 7 nucleotides match TRBD2. Germline trimming cut 2 bases from V and 0 bases from J; bases unmatched to any gene: 1. This CDR3 region has 15 residues. Germline CDR1 MGHRA, CDR2 YSYEKL. This CDR3 is CASSQTSVSYNEQFF. The CDR3 DNA sequence: TGCGCCAGCAGCCAAACTAGCGTCTCCTACAATGAGCAGTTCTTC.